Below, one T cell receptor (beta chain) is given with its context. Which antigen it targets is not known. Base qualities are not at hand, and no much larger clone is one base apart. The immunoSEQ multiplex PCR assay was used to generate TCR libraries, with TCR-beta and/or TCR-alpha/delta assays applied to each sample. The amplified TCR libraries were sequenced on the Illumina high-throughput platform. Processing in the source paper ran as follows. Clustering and dimensionality reduction were performed using pairwise TCRdist distances among GMM-specific receptors from ex vivo sorted or in vitro expanded T cells. The score assigned to each clinical repertoire was mean NN-distance, meaning the average TCRdist to the nearest 10% of tetramer-positive reference sequences. GEM TCR motif frequency was calculated as the fraction of unique TCRs that matched known GEM sequences by V/J usage and CDR3 length. Active tuberculosis was classified by linear discriminant analysis with leave-one-out cross-validation, implemented in scikit-learn. TCRdb took over this immuneACCESS table, retaining in-frame rearrangements with V and J assigned. Such tables are incomplete; in checked studies, under half of the missing clones stem from an unresolved V gene, and the remainder is unexplained. Clonal size and the V and J genes are those of that table, whereas D and trimming came from the DNA. In all, the sample holds some 25,000 clones, and 95% of those were seen once. The ten most abundant clones make up approximately 8.5% of the sample.

These data come from a study of T cells in tuberculosis (dated by TCRdb to the late 2010s). Study-wide context: In the study, CD1B tetramers and high-throughput TCR immunosequencing were combined to characterize T cells specific for the mycobacterial lipid antigen glucose monomycolate (GMM). IGRA-negative adolescents, IGRA-positive adolescents with latent tuberculosis and adults with active tuberculosis, approximately 11 per group, were compared in a South African clinical cohort. What the work shows at the level of the full study, not this receptor alone: Which clinical samples got chosen depended on the availability of cryopreserved specimens, and the active tuberculosis cases were adults, whereas the controls were adolescents. Smaller mean NN-distances to GMM-specific TCRs were observed in active tuberculosis TCR-alpha repertoires than in IGRA-negative controls, suggesting clonal expansion of GMM-specific TCRs. With the diverse GMM-specific repertoire as input, a classifier achieved under 90% accuracy (AUROC around 0.88), whereas GEM motif frequencies as input gave under 75% accuracy. The smaller NN-distances in active tuberculosis patients were driven in part by shorter CDR3-alpha lengths, while the difference seen for TCR-beta was not statistically significant.

For this chain, trimming is 2 bases at the V end and 0 bases at the J end, and the number of junction bases without a gene match is 2. From cysteine to phenylalanine, the CDR3 is 15 amino acids long. The kept DNA is CDR3 alone, 45 bases in frame from the first base. At study entry, a tuberculin skin test and the QuantiFERON-TB GOLD In-Tube IGRA were used to screen adolescents for latent tuberculosis infection. Immunosequencing was performed on unsorted cryopreserved PBMC and covered approximately 100,000 T cells per clinical donor on average. Eleven high schools in the Worcester region of the Western Cape, South Africa, served as enrollment sites for adolescents aged 12 to 18 years. Ten M. tuberculosis-infected adolescents and roughly ten uninfected adolescents were selected, with the two groups matched for age and sex. PBMC from adolescents were isolated by density centrifugation from freshly drawn heparinized blood and then cryopreserved.

Source material: PBMCs. The chain is assembled from TRBV23-1 and TRBJ1-2; the central 8 bases match TRBD1. TRBV23-1 is flagged as an ORF with uncertain function. This receptor was identified in a donor aged 10-29 years with latent tuberculosis or without tuberculosis infection. The DNA reads TGCGCCAGCAGTCAACAACAGGGGGCTAACTATGGCTACACCTTC. This encodes CASSQQQGANYGYTF.